The entry below describes one T cell receptor (beta chain). As processed by the authors: The authors estimated nucleated cell counts from reference gene primer amplification. The data were produced by immunoSEQ multiplex PCR, yet TCRdb's version contains in-frame clones alone and is incomplete. From that table come the V and J calls and clone size; the DNA was used to work out D and trimming. The sample consists of about 220,000 clones, roughly 85% of them appearing once. The data originate from a study of blood T cell repertoires in COVID-19. About the research overall: COVID-19 samples collected from the United States, Italy and Spain covered acute and convalescent phases. T cells, B-cell-depleted T cells, or PBMCs supplied cDNA or gDNA.

The material sequenced was peripheral blood. This clonotype was sampled from a man aged 25 to 40 who had recovered from COVID-19.

CDR3 region: CATSVLANEKLFF. Here the CDR3 DNA reads TGTGCCACTTCGGTCTTAGCTAATGAAAAACTGTTTTTT. The chain is built from TRBV12-3 or TRBV12-4 and TRBJ1-4; no clear D. This CDR3 comprises 13 residues. V was pared by 10 bases and J by 3 bases, with 12 bases between.